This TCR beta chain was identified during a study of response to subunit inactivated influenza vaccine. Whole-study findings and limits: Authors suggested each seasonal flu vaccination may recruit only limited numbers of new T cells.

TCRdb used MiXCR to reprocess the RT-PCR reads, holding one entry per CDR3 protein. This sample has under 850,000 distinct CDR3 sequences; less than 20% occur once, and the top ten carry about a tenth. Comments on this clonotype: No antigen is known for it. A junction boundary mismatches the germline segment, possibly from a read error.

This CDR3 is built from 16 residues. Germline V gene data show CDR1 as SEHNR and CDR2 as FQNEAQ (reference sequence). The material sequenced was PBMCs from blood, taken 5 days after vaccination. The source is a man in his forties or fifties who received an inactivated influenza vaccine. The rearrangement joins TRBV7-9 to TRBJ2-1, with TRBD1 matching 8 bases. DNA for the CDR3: TGTGCCAGCAGCTTTCTAGGACAGGGCGGGTACACTGAGCAGTTCTTC. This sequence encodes CASSFLGQGGYTEQFF.